The 14 T cell receptor beta chains reported below all come from one sample, sequenced in a study of T-cell memory formation after mild COVID-19. TCRdb independently ran MiXCR on the 5' RACE reads; one entry per CDR3 protein. The sample has about 340,000 distinct CDR3 sequences; approximately 15% are singletons. Sequenced material: PBMCs or a T cell subset sorted from them (not recorded which). Receptors were obtained from a young man who had mild COVID-19 (a few samples of this study predate the infection). Cell type and time point are not known.

In its sample, this clonotype was seen a few times. The V gene is TRBV20-1, the J gene TRBJ2-5; weak D call: TRBD2 (5 bases). Trimming shortened V by 6 bases and J by 1 base, and 12 bases separated the two germline ends. The CDR3 spans 13 residues. Per germline, CDR1 DFQATT and CDR2 SNEGSKA (reference sequence). The CDR3 sequence: CSAPLGVQETQYF. The DNA for the CDR3 is TGCAGTGCCCCCTTGGGAGTCCAAGAGACCCAGTACTTC.

This chain links TRBV2 with TRBJ2-7; TRBD2 agrees at 15 bases. With V trimmed by 5 bases and J by 4 bases, 6 bases remained unmatched. The germline CDR1 and CDR2 sequences are SNHLY and FYNNEI. CDR3 length: 16 residues. The CDR3 region is CASSTGLAGGRYEQYF. The CDR3 DNA is TGTGCCAGCAGTACGGGACTAGCGGGGGGAAGATACGAGCAGTACTTC.

This clonotype showed up just once. The chain couples TRBV3-1 to TRBJ1-6, with D uncertain. V lost 1 base and J 10 bases, leaving 17 bases between the germline ends. There are 16 residues in the CDR3. The germline V gene has CDR1 LGHDT and CDR2 YNNKEL (reference sequence). For the CDR3, the DNA is TGTGCCAGCAGCCAAGGTGTCGGCCTTGGAGTATCACCCCTCCACTTT. It yields the protein CASSQGVGLGVSPLHF. Based on the CDR3 plus reference TRBV3-1 and TRBJ1-6, the full variable domain is DTAVSQTPKYLVTQMGNDKSIKCEQNLGHDTMYWYKQDSKKFLKIMFSYNNKELIINETVPNRFSPKSPDKAHLNLHINSLELGDSAVYFCASSQGVGLGVSPLHFGNGTRLTVT.

This clonotype was counted a few times. The rearrangement links TRBV20-1 to TRBJ2-3; 12 bases map to TRBD2. Unmatched junction bases numbered 4, after V lost 3 bases and J lost 6 bases. Germline CDR1 reads DFQATT; CDR2 reads SNEGSKA (reference sequence). This CDR3 has 14 residues. The chain's CDR3 is CSASGTSGRDTQYF. CDR3 in DNA: TGCAGTGCTAGTGGGACTAGCGGGCGGGATACGCAGTATTTT.

The CDR3 DNA reads as TGTGCCAGCGACAGAAGGGGGGGTTTCTCTGGAAACACCATATATTTT. It is translated as CASDRRGGFSGNTIYF. The genes are TRBV11-2 and TRBJ1-3; possible D gene TRBD1, 6 bases. CDR1 and CDR2 from the germline V gene are SGHAT and FQNNGV. This CDR3 has 16 amino acids. With 8 bases removed from V and 0 bases from J, the gap between germline ends came to 17 bases.

CDR3 nucleotide sequence: TGTGCCAGCAGTGCTTCGACAGGGTCGAACACCGGGGAGCTGTTTTTT. Protein sequence: CASSASTGSNTGELFF. The rearrangement links TRBV3-1 to TRBJ2-2, with TRBD1 matching 7 bases. After removal of 6 bases from V and 0 bases from J, the junction contained 7 bases not matched to a gene. The CDR3 contains 16 residues. From germline, CDR1 is LGHDT and CDR2 YNNKEL (reference sequence).

This clonotype has only a few counts. V gene TRBV27 combines with J gene TRBJ1-5; 8 bases agree with TRBD1. Germline loops: CDR1 MNHEY, CDR2 SMNVEV (reference sequence). V was clipped by 5 bases and J by 4 bases; unmatched bases: 7. The CDR3 loop spans 15 amino acids. In DNA form, the CDR3 reads TGTGCCAGCAGTCTAACCGGGACAGGTAATCAGCCCCAGCATTTT. Protein product: CASSLTGTGNQPQHF.

V and J are TRBV24-1 and TRBJ1-1, with D perhaps matching TRBD1 (5 bases). Looked up from germline, CDR1 is KGHDR and CDR2 is SFDVKD. Trimming cost V 2 bases and J 1 base, with 10 bases left between them. The CDR3 runs to 15 residues. CDR3 coding DNA: TGTGCCACCAGTGATTCGGGGGTGGCGAACACTGAAGCTTTCTTT. This gives the protein CATSDSGVANTEAFF.

This clonotype was found a few times. The chain is built from TRBV6-5 and TRBJ1-4; D is uncertain. The germline V gene encodes CDR1 MNHEY and CDR2 SVGAGI. The CDR3 extends over 13 amino acids. Deletions cut 0 bases from V and 7 bases from J, with 6 bases between. The CDR3 here is CASSYSPGEKLFF. The CDR3 DNA reads TGTGCCAGCAGTTACTCGCCGGGTGAAAAACTGTTTTTT.

This clonotype has more than one count but fewer than ten. This chain connects TRBV9 to TRBJ2-2; unclear D gene. Germline lookup yields CDR1 SGDLS and CDR2 YYNGEE. The CDR3 spans 16 residues. Trimming took off 3 bases at V and 1 base at J, with 13 bases between the two ends. The CDR3 sequence is CASSARWSVNTGELFF. For the CDR3, the DNA is TGTGCCAGCAGCGCACGCTGGAGCGTGAACACCGGGGAGCTGTTTTTT.

This clonotype was seen a handful of times. CDR3 in amino acids: CASSDRDRGYGYTF. The CDR3 nucleotides read TGTGCCAGCAGCGACCGGGACAGGGGCTATGGCTACACCTTC. This chain joins TRBV7-8 and TRBJ1-2, with TRBD1 matching over 10 bases. The ends lost 5 bases at V and 4 bases at J; junction bases unmatched: 4. This CDR3 region has 14 residues. Germline V gene sequence: CDR1 SGHVS, CDR2 FQNEAQ.

This rearrangement joins TRBV12-3 or TRBV12-4 to TRBJ1-6; D is perhaps TRBD1 (5 bases). The CDR3 sequence is 17 residues long. The V and J ends lost 3 bases and 3 bases respectively, with 15 bases between them. CDR3 in amino acids: CASSLGGGANYNSPLHF. As DNA, the CDR3 is TGTGCCAGCAGTTTGGGCGGGGGTGCAAACTATAATTCACCCCTCCACTTT.

Only a few counts were recorded for this clonotype. The rearrangement links TRBV5-1 to TRBJ2-1, with D perhaps matching TRBD1 (5 bases). Trimming took off 0 bases at V and 7 bases at J, with 11 bases between the two ends. Germline-derived CDR1 and CDR2 are SGHRS and YFSETQ. The CDR3 sequence is 14 residues long. For the CDR3, the DNA is TGCGCCAGCAGCTTGGCCCAGGGAAAAAATGAGCAGTTCTTC. Translated: CASSLAQGKNEQFF.

V usage is TRBV3-1 and J usage is TRBJ2-4; tentative D call: TRBD1 (5 bases). V lost 0 bases to trimming and J lost 6 bases, with 12 bases between them. Germline lookup yields CDR1 LGHDT and CDR2 YNNKEL (reference sequence). This CDR3 is built from 15 residues. The chain's CDR3 is CASSQEGYDRNIQYF. DNA for the CDR3: TGTGCCAGCAGCCAAGAGGGGTACGACAGAAACATTCAGTACTTC.